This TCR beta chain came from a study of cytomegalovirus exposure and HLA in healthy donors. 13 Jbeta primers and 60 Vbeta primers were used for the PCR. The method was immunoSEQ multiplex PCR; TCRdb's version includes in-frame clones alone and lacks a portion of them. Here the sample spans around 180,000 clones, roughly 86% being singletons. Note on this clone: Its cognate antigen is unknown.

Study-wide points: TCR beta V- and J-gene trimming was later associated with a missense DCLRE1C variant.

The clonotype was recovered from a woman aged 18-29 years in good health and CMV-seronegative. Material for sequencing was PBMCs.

The CDR3 reads CASSYFVGGPVGELFF. CDR3 DNA: TGTGCCAGCAGTTACTTCGTGGGGGGGCCCGTCGGGGAGCTGTTTTTT. V gene TRBV6-5 combines with J gene TRBJ2-2; possible D gene TRBD2, 7 bases. Germline V gives CDR1 MNHEY, CDR2 SVGAGI. V was shortened by 1 base and J by 7 bases, with 16 bases between the two germline ends. CDR3 length equals 16 residues.